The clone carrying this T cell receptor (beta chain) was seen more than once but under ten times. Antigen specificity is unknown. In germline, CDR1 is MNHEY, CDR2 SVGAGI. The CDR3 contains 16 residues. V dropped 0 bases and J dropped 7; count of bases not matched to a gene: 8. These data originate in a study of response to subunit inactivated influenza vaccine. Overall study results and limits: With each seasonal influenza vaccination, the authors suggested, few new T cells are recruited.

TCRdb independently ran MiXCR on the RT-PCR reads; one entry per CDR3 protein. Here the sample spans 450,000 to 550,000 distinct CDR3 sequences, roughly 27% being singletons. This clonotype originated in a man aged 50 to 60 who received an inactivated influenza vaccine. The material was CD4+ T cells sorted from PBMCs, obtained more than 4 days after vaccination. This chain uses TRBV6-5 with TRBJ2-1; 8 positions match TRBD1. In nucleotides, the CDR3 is TGTGCCAGCAGTTACTCCCGGACAGGGAATGTAAATGAGCAGTTCTTC. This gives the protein CASSYSRTGNVNEQFF.